This TCR beta chain emerged from a study of blood T cell repertoires in COVID-19. Sequenced by immunoSEQ multiplex PCR; TCRdb stores in-frame clones only, minus some. Of approximately 400,000 clones detected, 88% appear once; the ten largest clones hold around an eighth. The junction had 4 bases not matched to a gene; V was cut back by 4 bases and J by 5 bases. CDR3 size: 14 residues. The germline V gene encodes CDR1 LNHDA and CDR2 SQIVND (reference sequence). The rearrangement links TRBV19 to TRBJ1-4; 7 nucleotides align to TRBD1. Sequenced sample: peripheral blood. This receptor was identified in a woman aged 45-65 years with COVID-19, enrolled during active disease. CDR3 amino acids: CASSSGQENEKLFF. In DNA, the CDR3 is TGTGCCAGTAGTAGTGGACAGGAGAATGAAAAACTGTTTTTT.